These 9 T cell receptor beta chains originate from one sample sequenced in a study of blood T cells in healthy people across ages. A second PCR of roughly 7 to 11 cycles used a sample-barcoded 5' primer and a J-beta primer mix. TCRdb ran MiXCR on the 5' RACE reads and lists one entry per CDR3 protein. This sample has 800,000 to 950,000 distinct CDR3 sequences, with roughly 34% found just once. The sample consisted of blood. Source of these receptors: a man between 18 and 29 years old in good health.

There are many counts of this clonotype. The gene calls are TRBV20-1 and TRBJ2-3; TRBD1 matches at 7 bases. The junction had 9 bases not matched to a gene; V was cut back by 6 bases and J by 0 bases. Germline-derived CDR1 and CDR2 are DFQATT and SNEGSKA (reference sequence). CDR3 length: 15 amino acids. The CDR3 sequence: CSALIDRASTDTQYF. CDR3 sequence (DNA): TGCAGTGCCCTAATCGACAGGGCAAGCACAGATACGCAGTATTTT.

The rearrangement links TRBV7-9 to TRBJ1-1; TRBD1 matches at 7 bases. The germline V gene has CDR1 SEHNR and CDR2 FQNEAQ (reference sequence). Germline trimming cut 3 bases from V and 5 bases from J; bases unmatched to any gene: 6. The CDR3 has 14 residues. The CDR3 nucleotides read TGTGCCAGCAGCTTTACAGGGGAGGGAACTGAAGCTTTCTTT. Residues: CASSFTGEGTEAFF.

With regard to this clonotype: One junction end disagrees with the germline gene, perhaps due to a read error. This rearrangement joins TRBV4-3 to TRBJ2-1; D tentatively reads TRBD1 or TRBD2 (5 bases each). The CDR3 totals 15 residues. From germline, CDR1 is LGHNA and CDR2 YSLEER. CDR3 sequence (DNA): TGCGCCAGTAGCCAAGATATTGGGACGATCGGTGAGCAGTTCTTC. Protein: CASSQDIGTIGEQFF.

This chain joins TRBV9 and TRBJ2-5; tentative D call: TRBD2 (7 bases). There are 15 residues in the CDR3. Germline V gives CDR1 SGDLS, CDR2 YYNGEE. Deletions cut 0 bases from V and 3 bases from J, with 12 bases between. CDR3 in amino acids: CASSVDRGAEETQYF. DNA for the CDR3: TGTGCCAGCAGCGTAGATCGGGGGGCGGAAGAGACCCAGTACTTC.

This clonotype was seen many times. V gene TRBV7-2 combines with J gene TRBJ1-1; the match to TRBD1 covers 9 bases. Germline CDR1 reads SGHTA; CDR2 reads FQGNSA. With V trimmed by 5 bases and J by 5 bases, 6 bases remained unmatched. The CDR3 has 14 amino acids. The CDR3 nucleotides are TGTGCCAGCAGCCCGGGACAGGGAAGGACTGAAGCTTTCTTT. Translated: CASSPGQGRTEAFF.

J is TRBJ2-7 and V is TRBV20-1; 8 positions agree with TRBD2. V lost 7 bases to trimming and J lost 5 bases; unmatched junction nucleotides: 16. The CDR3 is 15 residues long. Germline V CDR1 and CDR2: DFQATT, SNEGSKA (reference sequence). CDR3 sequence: CSVTSGADGGDEQYF. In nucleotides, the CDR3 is TGCAGTGTTACATCAGGGGCAGACGGGGGGGACGAGCAGTACTTC.

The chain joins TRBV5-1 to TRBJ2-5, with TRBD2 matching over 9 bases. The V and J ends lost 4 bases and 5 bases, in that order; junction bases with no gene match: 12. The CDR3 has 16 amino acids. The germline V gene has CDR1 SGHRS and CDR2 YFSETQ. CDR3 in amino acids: CASSGVASGDGETQYF. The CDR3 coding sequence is TGCGCCAGCAGCGGTGTGGCTAGCGGGGATGGGGAGACCCAGTACTTC.

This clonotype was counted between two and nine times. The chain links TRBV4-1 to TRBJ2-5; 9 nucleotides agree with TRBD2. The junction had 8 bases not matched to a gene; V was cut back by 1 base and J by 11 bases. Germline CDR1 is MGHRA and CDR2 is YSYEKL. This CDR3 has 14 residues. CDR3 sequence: CASSQALIAGEQYF. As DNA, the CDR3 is TGCGCCAGCAGCCAAGCCTTAATAGCGGGAGAGCAGTACTTC.

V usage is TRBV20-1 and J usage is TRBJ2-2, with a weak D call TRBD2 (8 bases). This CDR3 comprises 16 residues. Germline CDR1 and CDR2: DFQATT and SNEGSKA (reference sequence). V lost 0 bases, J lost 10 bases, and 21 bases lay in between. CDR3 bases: TGCAGTGCTAGAGATAGCGGGACAGCGAACGCCGCGGAGCTGTTTTTT. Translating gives CSARDSGTANAAELFF.